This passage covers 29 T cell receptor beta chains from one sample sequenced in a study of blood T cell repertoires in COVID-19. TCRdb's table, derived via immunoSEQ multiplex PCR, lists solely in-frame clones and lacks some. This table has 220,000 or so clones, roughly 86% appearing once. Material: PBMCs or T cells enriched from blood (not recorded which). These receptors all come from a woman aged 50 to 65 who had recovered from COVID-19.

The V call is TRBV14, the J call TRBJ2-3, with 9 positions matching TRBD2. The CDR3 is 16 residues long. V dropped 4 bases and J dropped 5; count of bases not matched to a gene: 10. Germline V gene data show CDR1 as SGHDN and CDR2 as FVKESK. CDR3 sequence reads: CASSLSGGPAGDTQYF. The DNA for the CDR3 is TGTGCCAGCAGCCTTAGCGGGGGCCCAGCGGGAGATACGCAGTATTTT.

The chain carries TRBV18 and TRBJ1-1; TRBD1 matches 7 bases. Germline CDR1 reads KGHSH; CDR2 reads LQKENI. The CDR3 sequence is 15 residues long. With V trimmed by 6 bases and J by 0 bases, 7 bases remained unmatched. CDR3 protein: CASSPGTAMNTEAFF. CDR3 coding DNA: TGTGCCAGCTCCCCAGGGACAGCGATGAACACTGAAGCTTTCTTT.

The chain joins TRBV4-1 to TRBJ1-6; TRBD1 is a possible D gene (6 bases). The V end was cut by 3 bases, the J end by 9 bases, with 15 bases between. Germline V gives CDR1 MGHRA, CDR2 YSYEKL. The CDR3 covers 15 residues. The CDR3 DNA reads TGCGCCAGCAGCCAGCTACAGGGCCTAGGTTCACCCCTCCACTTT. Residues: CASSQLQGLGSPLHF.

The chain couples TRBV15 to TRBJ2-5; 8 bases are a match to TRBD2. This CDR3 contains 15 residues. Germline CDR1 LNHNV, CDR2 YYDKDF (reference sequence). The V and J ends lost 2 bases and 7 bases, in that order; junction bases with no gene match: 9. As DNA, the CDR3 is TGTGCCACCAGCAGACGTAGCGGGGAGGGGGGGACCCAGTACTTC. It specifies CATSRRSGEGGTQYF.

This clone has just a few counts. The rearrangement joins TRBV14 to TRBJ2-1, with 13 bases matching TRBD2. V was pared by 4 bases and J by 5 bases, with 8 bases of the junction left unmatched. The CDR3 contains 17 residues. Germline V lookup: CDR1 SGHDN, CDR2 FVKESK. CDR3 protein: CASSRGLAGVYHNEQFF. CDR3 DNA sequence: TGTGCCAGCAGCCGAGGACTAGCGGGAGTGTACCACAATGAGCAGTTCTTC.

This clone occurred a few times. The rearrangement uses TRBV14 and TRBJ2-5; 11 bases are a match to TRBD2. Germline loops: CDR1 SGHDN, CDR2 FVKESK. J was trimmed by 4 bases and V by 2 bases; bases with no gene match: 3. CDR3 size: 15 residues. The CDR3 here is CASSQPLAGVETQYF. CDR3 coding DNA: TGTGCCAGCAGCCAACCACTAGCGGGAGTAGAGACCCAGTACTTC.

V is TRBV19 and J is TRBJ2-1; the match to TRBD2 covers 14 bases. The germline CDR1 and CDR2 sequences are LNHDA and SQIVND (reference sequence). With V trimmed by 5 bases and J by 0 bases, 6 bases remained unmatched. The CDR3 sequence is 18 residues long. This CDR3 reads CASSPGLAGGSSYNEQFF. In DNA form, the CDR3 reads TGTGCCAGTAGTCCCGGACTAGCGGGAGGCAGCTCCTACAATGAGCAGTTCTTC.

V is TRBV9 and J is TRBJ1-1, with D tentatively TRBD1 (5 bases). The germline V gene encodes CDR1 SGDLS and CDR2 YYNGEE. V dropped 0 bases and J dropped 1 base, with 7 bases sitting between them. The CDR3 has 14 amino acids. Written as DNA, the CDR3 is TGTGCCAGCAGCGTAGTTGGGGCGAACACTGAAGCTTTCTTT. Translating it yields CASSVVGANTEAFF.

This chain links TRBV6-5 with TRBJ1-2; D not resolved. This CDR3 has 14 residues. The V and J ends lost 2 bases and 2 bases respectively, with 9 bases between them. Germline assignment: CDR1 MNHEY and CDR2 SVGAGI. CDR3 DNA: TGTGCCAGCAGTTACGGTGCTAACAACTATGGCTACACCTTC. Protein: CASSYGANNYGYTF.

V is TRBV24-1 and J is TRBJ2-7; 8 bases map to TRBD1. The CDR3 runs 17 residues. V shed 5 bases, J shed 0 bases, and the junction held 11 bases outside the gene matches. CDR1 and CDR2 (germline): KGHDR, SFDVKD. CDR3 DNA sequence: TGTGCCACCAGTGCCCACCTGCGACAGGGGCACTCCTACGAGCAGTACTTC. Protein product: CATSAHLRQGHSYEQYF.

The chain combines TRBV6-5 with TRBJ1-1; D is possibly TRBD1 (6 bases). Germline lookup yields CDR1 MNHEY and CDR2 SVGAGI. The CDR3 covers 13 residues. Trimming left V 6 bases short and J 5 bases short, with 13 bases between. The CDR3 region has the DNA TGTGCCAGCAGACCCACAGGGCTGACTGAAGCTTTCTTT. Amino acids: CASRPTGLTEAFF.

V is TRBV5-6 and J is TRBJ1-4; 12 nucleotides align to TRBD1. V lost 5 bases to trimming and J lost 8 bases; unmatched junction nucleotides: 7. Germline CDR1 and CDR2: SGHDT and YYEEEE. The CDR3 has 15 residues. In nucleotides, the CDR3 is TGTGCCAGCAGGGGTACCGGGACAGGGGGCGAAAAACTGTTTTTT. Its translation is CASRGTGTGGEKLFF.

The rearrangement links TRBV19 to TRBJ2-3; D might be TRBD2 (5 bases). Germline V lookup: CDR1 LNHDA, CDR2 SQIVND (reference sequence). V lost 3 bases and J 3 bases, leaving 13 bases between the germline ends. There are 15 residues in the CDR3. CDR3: CASSILGSGTDTQYF. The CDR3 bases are TGTGCCAGTAGTATTCTTGGAAGCGGTACAGATACGCAGTATTTT.

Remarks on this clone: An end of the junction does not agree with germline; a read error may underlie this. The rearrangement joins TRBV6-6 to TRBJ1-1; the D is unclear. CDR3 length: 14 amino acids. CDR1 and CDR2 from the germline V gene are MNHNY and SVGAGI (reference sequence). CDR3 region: CASTYVEGRTEAFF. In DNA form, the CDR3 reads TGTGCCAGCACTTACGTGGAGGGAAGGACTGAAGCTTTCTTT.

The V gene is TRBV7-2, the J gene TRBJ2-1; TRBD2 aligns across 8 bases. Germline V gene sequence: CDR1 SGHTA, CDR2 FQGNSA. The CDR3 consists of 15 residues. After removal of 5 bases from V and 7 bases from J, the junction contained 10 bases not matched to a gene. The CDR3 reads CASSPGGGLRNEQFF. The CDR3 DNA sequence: TGTGCCAGCAGCCCCGGGGGGGGTCTGCGGAATGAGCAGTTCTTC.

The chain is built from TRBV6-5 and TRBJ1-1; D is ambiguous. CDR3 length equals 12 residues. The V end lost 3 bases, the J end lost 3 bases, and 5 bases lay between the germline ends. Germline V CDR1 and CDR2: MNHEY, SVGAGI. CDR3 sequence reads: CASSYRDTEAFF. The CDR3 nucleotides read TGTGCCAGCAGTTATCGGGACACTGAAGCTTTCTTT.

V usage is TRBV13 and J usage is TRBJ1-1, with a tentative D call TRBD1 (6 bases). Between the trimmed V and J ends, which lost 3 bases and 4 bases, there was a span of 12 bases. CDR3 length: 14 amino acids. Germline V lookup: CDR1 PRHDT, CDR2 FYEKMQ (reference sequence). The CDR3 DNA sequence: TGTGCCAGCAGCTTCGAACGGACAGTCACTGAAGCTTTCTTT. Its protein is CASSFERTVTEAFF.

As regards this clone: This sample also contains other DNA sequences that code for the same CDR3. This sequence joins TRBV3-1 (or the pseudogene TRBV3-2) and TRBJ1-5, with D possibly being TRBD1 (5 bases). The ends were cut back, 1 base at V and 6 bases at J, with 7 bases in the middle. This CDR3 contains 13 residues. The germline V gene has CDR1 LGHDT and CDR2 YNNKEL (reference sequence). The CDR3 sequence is CASSQGGGQPQHF. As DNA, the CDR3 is TGTGCCAGCAGCCAAGGGGGCGGTCAGCCCCAGCATTTT.

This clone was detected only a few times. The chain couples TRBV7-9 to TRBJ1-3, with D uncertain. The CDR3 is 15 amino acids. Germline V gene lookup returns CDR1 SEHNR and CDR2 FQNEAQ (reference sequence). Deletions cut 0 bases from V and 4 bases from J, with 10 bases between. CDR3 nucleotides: TGTGCCAGCAGCTTAGCGACCACTATGGGAAACACCATATATTTT. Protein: CASSLATTMGNTIYF.

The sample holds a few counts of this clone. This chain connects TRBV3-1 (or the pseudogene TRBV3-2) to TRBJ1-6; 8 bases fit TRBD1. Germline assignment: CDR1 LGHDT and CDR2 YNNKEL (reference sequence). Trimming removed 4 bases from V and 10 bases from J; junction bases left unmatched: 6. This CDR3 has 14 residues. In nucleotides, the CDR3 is TGTGCCAGCAGCCGCCTCAGGGGGCACTCACCCCTCCACTTT. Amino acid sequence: CASSRLRGHSPLHF.

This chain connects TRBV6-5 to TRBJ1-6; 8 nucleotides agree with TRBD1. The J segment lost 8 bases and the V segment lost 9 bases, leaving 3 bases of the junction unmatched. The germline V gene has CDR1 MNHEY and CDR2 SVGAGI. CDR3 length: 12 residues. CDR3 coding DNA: TGTGCCAGTGGACAGGGAGATTCACCCCTCCACTTT. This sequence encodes CASGQGDSPLHF.

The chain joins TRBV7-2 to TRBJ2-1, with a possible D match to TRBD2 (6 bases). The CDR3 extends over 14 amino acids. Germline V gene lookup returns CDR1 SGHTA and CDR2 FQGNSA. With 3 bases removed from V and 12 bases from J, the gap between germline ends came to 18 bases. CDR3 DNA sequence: TGTGCCAGCAGCTTTTCGGGACTCACAGACGGGCAGTTCTTC. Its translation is CASSFSGLTDGQFF.

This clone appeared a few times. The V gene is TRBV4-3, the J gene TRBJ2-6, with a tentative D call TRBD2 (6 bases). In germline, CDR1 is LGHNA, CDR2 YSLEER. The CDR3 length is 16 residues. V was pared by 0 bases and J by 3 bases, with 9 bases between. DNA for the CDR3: TGCGCCAGCAGCCAAGATGGGGGAGGTGGGGCCAACGTCCTGACTTTC. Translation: CASSQDGGGGANVLTF.

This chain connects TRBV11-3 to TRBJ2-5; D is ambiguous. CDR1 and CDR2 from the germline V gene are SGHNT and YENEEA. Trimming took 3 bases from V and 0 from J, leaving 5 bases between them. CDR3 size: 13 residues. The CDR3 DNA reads TGTGCCAGCAGCTTGGCCCACCAAGAGACCCAGTACTTC. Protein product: CASSLAHQETQYF.

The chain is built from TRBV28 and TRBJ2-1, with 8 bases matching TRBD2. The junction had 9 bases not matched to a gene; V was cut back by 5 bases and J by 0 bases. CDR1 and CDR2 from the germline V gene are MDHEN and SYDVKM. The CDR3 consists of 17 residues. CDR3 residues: CASSITLAATSYNEQFF. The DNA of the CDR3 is TGTGCCAGCAGTATTACACTAGCGGCAACCTCCTACAATGAGCAGTTCTTC.

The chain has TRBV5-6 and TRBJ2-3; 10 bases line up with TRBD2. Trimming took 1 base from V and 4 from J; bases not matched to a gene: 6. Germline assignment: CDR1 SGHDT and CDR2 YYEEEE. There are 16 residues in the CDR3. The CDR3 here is CASSLLASGGPDTQYF. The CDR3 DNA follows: TGTGCCAGCAGCTTGTTAGCTAGCGGGGGTCCAGATACGCAGTATTTT.

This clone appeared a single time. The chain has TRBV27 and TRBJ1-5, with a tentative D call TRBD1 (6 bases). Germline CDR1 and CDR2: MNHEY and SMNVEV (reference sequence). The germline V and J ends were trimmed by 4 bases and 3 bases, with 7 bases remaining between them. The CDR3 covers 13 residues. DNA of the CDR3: TGTGCCAGCAGTTGGACAGACAATCAGCCCCAGCATTTT. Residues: CASSWTDNQPQHF.

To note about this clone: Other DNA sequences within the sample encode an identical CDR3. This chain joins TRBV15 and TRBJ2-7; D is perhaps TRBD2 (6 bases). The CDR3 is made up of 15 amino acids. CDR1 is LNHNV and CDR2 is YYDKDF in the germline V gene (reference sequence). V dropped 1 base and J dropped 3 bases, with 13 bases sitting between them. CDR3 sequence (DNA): TGTGCCACCAGCAGAGGGAGGGGTGGGGTCTACGAGCAGTACTTC. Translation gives CATSRGRGGVYEQYF.

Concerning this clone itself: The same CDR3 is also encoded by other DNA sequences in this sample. CDR3 DNA sequence: TGTGCCAGCAGTTCACAGGGAGGGGAGACCCAGTACTTC. Its protein product is CASSSQGGETQYF. This chain connects TRBV7-2 to TRBJ2-5, with a tentative D call TRBD2 (7 bases). The CDR3 runs 13 residues. Germline assignment: CDR1 SGHTA and CDR2 FQGNSA. The ends were cut back, 6 bases at V and 5 bases at J, with 13 bases in the middle.